This T cell receptor beta chain was sequenced for a study of T cells in Graves' hyperthyroidism and ophthalmopathy. At the level of the study: Peripheral blood samples were taken at initial diagnosis, prior to any treatment. Study observations and caveats: Among clonotypes expanded in thyroid above 0.001, most were also found in blood. Prediction of ophthalmopathy progression came a median about 6 months pre-onset.

Researchers amplified the TCR beta CDR3 regions from RNA transcripts. First-round RT-PCR of the TCR CDR3 relied on the HTBI primer set. MiXCR, run by TCRdb on the multiplex PCR reads, gives a single entry per CDR3 protein. The table has 200,000 to 250,000 distinct CDR3 sequences, around 17% seen once. PBMCs came from 7.5 to 10 ml fresh peripheral blood. The germline V gene encodes CDR1 GTSNPN and CDR2 SVGIG (reference sequence). The CDR3 runs 14 residues. V was clipped by 2 bases and J by 5 bases, with 10 bases between them. Concerning this clonotype: Antigen unknown.

V is TRBV30 and J is TRBJ1-6, with D possibly matching TRBD1 (6 bases). Material: blood. The sequence derives from a woman aged 50 to 60 with Graves' hyperthyroidism. The chain's CDR3 is CAWSSGQNNSPLHF. In DNA, the CDR3 is TGTGCCTGGAGTTCTGGACAGAATAATTCACCCCTCCACTTT.